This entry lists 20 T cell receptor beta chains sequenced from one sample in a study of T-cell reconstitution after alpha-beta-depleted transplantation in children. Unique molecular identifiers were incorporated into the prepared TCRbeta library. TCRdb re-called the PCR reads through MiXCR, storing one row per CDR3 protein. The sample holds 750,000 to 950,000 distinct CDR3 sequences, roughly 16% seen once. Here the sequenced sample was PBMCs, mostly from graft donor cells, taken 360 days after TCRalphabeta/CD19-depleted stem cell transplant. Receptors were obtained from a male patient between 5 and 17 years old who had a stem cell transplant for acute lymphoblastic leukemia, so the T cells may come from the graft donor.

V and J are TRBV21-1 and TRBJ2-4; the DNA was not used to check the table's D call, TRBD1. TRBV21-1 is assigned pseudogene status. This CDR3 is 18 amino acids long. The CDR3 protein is CASSKGEGSQIAKNIQYF. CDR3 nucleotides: TGTGCCAGCAGCAAAGGAGAGGGGTCCCAAATAGCCAAAAACATTCAGTACTTC.

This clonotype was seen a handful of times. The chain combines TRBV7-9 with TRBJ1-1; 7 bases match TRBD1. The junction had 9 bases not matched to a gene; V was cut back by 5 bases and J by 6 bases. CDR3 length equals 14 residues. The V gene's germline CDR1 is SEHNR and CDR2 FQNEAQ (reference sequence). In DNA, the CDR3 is TGTGCCAGCAGCCCAGCCCGACAGGGCGCTGAAGCTTTCTTT. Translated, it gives CASSPARQGAEAFF.

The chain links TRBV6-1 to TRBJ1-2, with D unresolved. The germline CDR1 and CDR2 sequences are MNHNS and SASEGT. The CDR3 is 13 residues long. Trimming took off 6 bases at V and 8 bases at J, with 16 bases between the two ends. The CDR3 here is CASSLDARRGYTF. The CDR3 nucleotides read TGTGCCAGCAGCCTTGACGCGAGGAGGGGCTACACCTTC.

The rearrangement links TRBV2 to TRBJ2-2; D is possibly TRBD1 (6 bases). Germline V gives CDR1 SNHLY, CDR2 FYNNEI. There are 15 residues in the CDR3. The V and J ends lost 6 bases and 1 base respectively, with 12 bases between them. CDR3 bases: TGTGCCAGCAGGAAGGACAGATTGAACACCGGGGAGCTGTTTTTT. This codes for CASRKDRLNTGELFF.

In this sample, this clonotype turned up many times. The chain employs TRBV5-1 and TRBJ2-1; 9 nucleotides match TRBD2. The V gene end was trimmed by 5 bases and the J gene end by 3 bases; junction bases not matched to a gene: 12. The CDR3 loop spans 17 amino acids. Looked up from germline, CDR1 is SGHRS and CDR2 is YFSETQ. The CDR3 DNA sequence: TGCGCCAGCAGTCTCGACTATAGCGGGAGTTTCTACAATGAGCAGTTCTTC. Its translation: CASSLDYSGSFYNEQFF.

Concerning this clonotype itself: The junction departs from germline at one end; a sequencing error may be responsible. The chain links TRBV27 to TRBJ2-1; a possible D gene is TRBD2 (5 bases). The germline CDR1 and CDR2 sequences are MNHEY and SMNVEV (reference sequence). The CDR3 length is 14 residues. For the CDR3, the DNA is TGTGCCAGCAGTTCGGTACGAGGGTACAATGAGCCGTTCTTC. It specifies CASSSVRGYNEPFF.

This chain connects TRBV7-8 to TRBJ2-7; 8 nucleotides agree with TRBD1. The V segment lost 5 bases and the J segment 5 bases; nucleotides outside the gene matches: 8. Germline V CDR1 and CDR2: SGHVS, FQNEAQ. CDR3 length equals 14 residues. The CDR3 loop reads CASSIRTGRHEQYF. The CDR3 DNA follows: TGTGCCAGCAGCATTCGGACAGGGAGGCACGAGCAGTACTTC.

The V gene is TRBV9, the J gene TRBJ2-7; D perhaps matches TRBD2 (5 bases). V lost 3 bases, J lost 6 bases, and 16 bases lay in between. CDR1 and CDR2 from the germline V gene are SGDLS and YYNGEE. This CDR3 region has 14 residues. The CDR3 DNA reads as TGTGCCAGCAGCGCGGGGAGTGAGGTCGGCGAGCAGTACTTC. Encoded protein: CASSAGSEVGEQYF.

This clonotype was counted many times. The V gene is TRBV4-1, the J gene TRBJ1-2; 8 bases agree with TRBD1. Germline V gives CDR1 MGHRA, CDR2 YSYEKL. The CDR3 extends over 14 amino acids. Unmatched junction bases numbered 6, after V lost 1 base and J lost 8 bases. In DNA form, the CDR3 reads TGCGCCAGCAGCCAAGGGACAGGGACGGCCGGCTACACCTTC. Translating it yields CASSQGTGTAGYTF.

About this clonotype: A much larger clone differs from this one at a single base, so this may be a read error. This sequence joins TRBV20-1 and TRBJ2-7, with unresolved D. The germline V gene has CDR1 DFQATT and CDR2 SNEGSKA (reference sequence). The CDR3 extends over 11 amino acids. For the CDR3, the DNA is TGCAGTGCTAGAGAAACGTACGAGCAGTGCTTC. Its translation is CSARETYEQCF.

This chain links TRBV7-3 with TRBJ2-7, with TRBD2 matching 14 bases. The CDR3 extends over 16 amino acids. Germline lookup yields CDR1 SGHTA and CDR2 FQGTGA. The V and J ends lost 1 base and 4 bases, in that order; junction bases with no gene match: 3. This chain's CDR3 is CASSLIGTSGRYEQYF. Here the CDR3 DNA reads TGTGCCAGCAGCTTAATCGGGACTAGCGGGAGATACGAGCAGTACTTC.

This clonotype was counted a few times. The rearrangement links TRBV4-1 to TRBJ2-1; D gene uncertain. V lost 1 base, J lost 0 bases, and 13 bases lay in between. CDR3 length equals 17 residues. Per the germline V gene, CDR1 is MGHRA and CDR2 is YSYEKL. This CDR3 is CASSQGVPLSSYNEQFF. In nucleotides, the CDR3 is TGCGCCAGCAGCCAAGGGGTACCTCTGAGCTCCTACAATGAGCAGTTCTTC.

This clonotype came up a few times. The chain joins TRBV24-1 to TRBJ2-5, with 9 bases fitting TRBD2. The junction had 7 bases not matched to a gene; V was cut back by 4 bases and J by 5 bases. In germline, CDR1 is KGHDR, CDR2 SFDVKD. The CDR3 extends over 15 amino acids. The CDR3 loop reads CATSDFLAGRETQYF. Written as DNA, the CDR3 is TGTGCCACCAGTGACTTCCTAGCGGGAAGGGAGACCCAGTACTTC.

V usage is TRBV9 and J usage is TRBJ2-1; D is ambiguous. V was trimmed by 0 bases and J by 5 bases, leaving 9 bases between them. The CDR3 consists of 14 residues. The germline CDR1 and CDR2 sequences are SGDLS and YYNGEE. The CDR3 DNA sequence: TGTGCCAGCAGCGTAGACAACAATAACAATGAGCAGTTCTTC. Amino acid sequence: CASSVDNNNNEQFF.

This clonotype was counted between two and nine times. CDR3 bases: TGTGCCAGCAGCTTCAACTGGGATTACGAGCAGTACTTC. Protein: CASSFNWDYEQYF. The chain uses TRBV7-9 and TRBJ2-7; D ambiguous. From germline, CDR1 is SEHNR and CDR2 FQNEAQ (reference sequence). The CDR3 runs 13 residues. Trimming took 3 bases from V and 4 from J, leaving 10 bases between them.

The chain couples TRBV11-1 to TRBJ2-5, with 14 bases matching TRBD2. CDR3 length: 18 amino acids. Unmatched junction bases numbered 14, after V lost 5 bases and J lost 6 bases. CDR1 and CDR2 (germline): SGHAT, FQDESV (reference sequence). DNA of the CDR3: TGTGCCAGCAGCCCAAGGCCCGGGACTAGCGGGAGTAGGAAGACCCAGTACTTC. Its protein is CASSPRPGTSGSRKTQYF. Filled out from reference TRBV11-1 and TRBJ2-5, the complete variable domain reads EAEVAQSPRYKITEKSQAVAFWCDPISGHATLYWYRQILGQGPELLVQFQDESVVDDSQLPKDRFSAERLKGVDSTLKIQPAELGDSAMYLCASSPRPGTSGSRKTQYFGPGTRLLVL.

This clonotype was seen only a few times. The CDR3 protein is CASSPDTGGANVLTF. The DNA for the CDR3 is TGTGCCAGCAGCCCGGACACGGGTGGGGCCAACGTCCTGACTTTC. This chain links TRBV5-6 with TRBJ2-6, with D perhaps TRBD1 (5 bases). The length of the CDR3 is 15 residues. Germline V CDR1 and CDR2: SGHDT, YYEEEE. V lost 4 bases to trimming and J lost 3 bases, with 11 bases between them.

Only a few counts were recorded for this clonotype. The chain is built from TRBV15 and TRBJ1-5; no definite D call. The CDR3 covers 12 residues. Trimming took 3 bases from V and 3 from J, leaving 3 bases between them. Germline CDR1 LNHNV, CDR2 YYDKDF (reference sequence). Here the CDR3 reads CATSSSNQPQHF. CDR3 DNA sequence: TGTGCCACCAGCAGTTCCAATCAGCCCCAGCATTTT.

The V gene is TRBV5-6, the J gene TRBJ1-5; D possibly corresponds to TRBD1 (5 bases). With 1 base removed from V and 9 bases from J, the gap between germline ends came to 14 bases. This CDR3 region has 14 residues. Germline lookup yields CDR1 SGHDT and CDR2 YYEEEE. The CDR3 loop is CASSLFLGGRPQHF. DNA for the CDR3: TGTGCCAGCAGCTTGTTTTTGGGGGGAAGGCCCCAGCATTTT.

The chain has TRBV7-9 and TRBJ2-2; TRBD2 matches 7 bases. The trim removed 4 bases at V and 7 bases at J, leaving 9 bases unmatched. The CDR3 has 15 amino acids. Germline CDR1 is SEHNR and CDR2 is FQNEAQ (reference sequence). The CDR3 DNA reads TGTGCCAGCAGCTCCGAGCGGGATGGTATCGGGGAGCTGTTTTTT. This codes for CASSSERDGIGELFF.